Below, 4 T cell receptor beta chains from the same sample are listed, as sequenced in a study of identifying expanded T cells in peripheral blood. Using immunoSEQ multiplex PCR, the repertoire was profiled, and TCRdb retains in-frame clones only, with some absent. The data show 55,000 to 80,000 clones, around 83% seen once. Sequenced material: blood. All receptors come from a person aged 18 to 70 in good health.

The V call is TRBV2, the J call TRBJ2-2; TRBD2 is a possible D gene (6 bases). Trimming shortened V by 6 bases and J by 9 bases, and 11 bases separated the two germline ends. The germline CDR1 and CDR2 sequences are SNHLY and FYNNEI. The CDR3 loop spans 12 amino acids. In DNA, the CDR3 is TGTGCCAGCAGGGGCGGGGACTGGGAGCTGTTTTTT. Its translation: CASRGGDWELFF.

This clone was seen a single time. The chain employs TRBV6-6 and TRBJ2-7; TRBD1 is a possible D gene (5 bases). The CDR3 has 14 amino acids. Trimming took 6 bases from V and 4 from J, leaving 16 bases between them. Looked up from germline, CDR1 is MNHNY and CDR2 is SVGAGI (reference sequence). For the CDR3, the DNA is TGTGCCAGCAGGTTATCGACGGACACTTACGAGCAGTACGTC. This translates into CASRLSTDTYEQYV.

This rearrangement joins TRBV13 to TRBJ2-2; the match to TRBD1 covers 8 bases. J gave up 1 base and V 5 bases, and 6 bases lay outside the gene matches. Germline CDR1 and CDR2: PRHDT and FYEKMQ (reference sequence). The CDR3 runs to 16 residues. This chain's CDR3 is CASSPGGTGNTGELFF. CDR3 nucleotide sequence: TGTGCCAGCAGCCCAGGAGGGACAGGGAACACCGGGGAGCTGTTTTTT.

This sequence joins TRBV5-4 and TRBJ2-5; D ambiguous. Germline CDR1 reads SGHNT; CDR2 reads YYREEE (reference sequence). The CDR3 totals 12 residues. V was pared by 3 bases and J by 2 bases, with 5 bases between. The DNA for the CDR3 is TGTGCCAGCAGCTGGGGACAAGAGACCCAGTACTTC. Protein: CASSWGQETQYF.